This T cell receptor beta chain was sequenced for a study of T cell responses to AZD1222 COVID-19 vaccine. Study outcomes and limitations: Clonal diversity was possibly underestimated; the donors were predominantly white British and more often female. Breadth and depth of Spike-specific TCRs rose after two AZD1222 doses. The span of vaccine-associated CD4 TCRs extended across spike, with dominance at 160-218 and 743-854.

Clones were sequenced by immunoSEQ multiplex PCR, and TCRdb holds only the in-frame ones, with some missing. The profile shows 200,000 or so clones, approximately 94% of them singletons. Germline assignment: CDR1 SNHLY and CDR2 FYNNEI. Losses at the gene ends were 7 bases for V and 0 bases for J; bases not matched to a gene: 5. This CDR3 spans 14 amino acids. On this clone: Its antigen is undetermined.

The TCR comes from an adult in good health. The chain is built from TRBV2 and TRBJ1-2; 7 bases map to TRBD1. Sequenced here: peripheral blood, sampled on day 0 of MenACWY control vaccination. Written as DNA, the CDR3 is TGTGCCAGCACGTCACAGGGGACTAACTATGGCTACACCTTC. This translates into CASTSQGTNYGYTF.